The clone carrying this T cell receptor beta chain has just a few counts. Germline CDR1 and CDR2: LNHDA and SQIVND (reference sequence). The CDR3 is made up of 11 amino acids. The V end lost 5 bases, the J end lost 6 bases, and 8 bases lay between the germline ends. All enrollees were roughly 18 to 100 years old and from 20 to 25 US areas. Researchers sorted participants into cohorts using their self-reported clinical history. This sample was taken from a study of blood T cell repertoires in COVID-19. Overall study context: PBMCs, B-cell-depleted T cells, or T cells were the source of the cDNA or gDNA that made up the material.

Source study methods: Amplification of reference gene primers was used by the study to estimate nucleated cell counts. Data came from immunoSEQ multiplex PCR; TCRdb stores just in-frame clones and leaves some out. From that table come the V and J calls and clone size; the DNA was used to work out D and trimming. The table has around 50,000 clones, approximately 78% seen once. The chain uses TRBV19 and TRBJ2-7; D not resolved. The clonotype comes from a woman aged 45-59 years with acute COVID-19. Sequences were obtained from PBMCs or T cells enriched from blood (not recorded which). The DNA of the CDR3 is TGTGCCAGTAGTCAGCGCTCCGAGCAGTACTTC. Amino acids: CASSQRSEQYF.